One sample yielded the 16 T cell receptor beta chains listed below, sequenced in a study of tumor-infiltrating lymphocytes in primary liver carcinoma. Bulk tissue was left unsorted, and RNA and DNA were co-extracted from 20-30 mg of it. A constant-region primer served to make TCR beta cDNA from about 0.5 ug total RNA. Investigators got TCR beta libraries out of three nested multiplex PCR rounds, done with slightly modified ARM-PCR. The study ran its first two PCR rounds for nine to eleven cycles each, using TRBV1-TRBV30 forward primers and a C-beta reverse primer. One entry per CDR3 protein, called by TCRdb with MiXCR from the multiplex PCR reads. The data contain some 120,000 distinct CDR3 sequences, around two thirds of them singletons. The sequenced material came from liver tumor tissue from sampling region 1. Indicated subset: tumor region T1, superior pole. These receptor sequences come from a woman in her sixties or seventies with primary liver carcinoma and hepatitis B virus infection.

In its sample, this clonotype ranks as medium-sized. The CDR3 sequence: CSVALGTSGYEQYF. The CDR3 bases are TGCAGCGTCGCCCTTGGGACTAGCGGCTACGAGCAGTACTTC. The chain joins TRBV29-1 to TRBJ2-7, with 11 bases lining up with TRBD2. Trimming removed 6 bases from V and 3 bases from J; junction bases left unmatched: 7. CDR3 length: 14 residues. From germline, CDR1 is SQVTM and CDR2 ANQGSEA.

This clonotype was seen at least ten times. The chain uses TRBV4-2 and TRBJ1-1; D unresolved. Trimming took 5 bases from V and 6 from J, leaving 10 bases between them. The CDR3 contains 12 residues. Germline values: CDR1 LGHNA, CDR2 YNFKEQ. The CDR3: CASSSNSPEAFF. For the CDR3, the DNA is TGTGCCAGCAGCTCAAACAGCCCTGAAGCTTTCTTT.

Ten or more counts support this clonotype. The chain joins TRBV6-6 to TRBJ1-1, with D perhaps matching TRBD1 (5 bases). The CDR3 contains 17 residues. V was cut by 0 bases and J by 4 bases, with 18 bases left in between. Germline V CDR1 and CDR2: MNHNY, SVGAGI (reference sequence). In DNA, the CDR3 is TGTGCCAGCAGTTACTCGAGGGGAGGGAGAAGGGCCACTGAAGCTTTCTTT. Encoded protein: CASSYSRGGRRATEAFF.

A note on this clonotype: The germline gene is not matched at one end of the junction; a read error may be the cause. The chain is built from TRBV10-3 and TRBJ2-3, with 8 positions matching TRBD1. The CDR3 has 15 amino acids. Germline V lookup: CDR1 ENHRY, CDR2 SYGVKD. The CDR3 nucleotides are TGTGCCATCAGGCCGGGACAGGACACCACAGGTACGCAGTATTTT. It yields the protein CAIRPGQDTTGTQYF.

The V and J genes are TRBV28 and TRBJ2-1, with TRBD2 matching 8 bases. With 6 bases clipped from V and 4 bases from J, the junction kept 5 bases outside the gene matches. CDR1 is MDHEN, CDR2 SYDVKM, per germline. This CDR3 region has 14 residues. CDR3 loop: CASRLAAGYNEQFF. CDR3 sequence (DNA): TGTGCCAGCAGACTAGCGGCAGGATACAATGAGCAGTTCTTC.

This clonotype was detected many times. The J gene is TRBJ1-5, the V gene TRBV12-3 or TRBV12-4, with 10 bases matching TRBD1. The CDR3 totals 18 residues. The J segment lost 5 bases and the V segment lost 11 bases, leaving 21 bases of the junction unmatched. In DNA, the CDR3 is TGTGCCGCACTCCGAACATGCCGGGACAGGGGATCGGATCAGCCCCAGCATTTT. Its translation: CAALRTCRDRGSDQPQHF.

V is TRBV5-6 and J is TRBJ2-1; 7 bases are a match to TRBD2. Losses at the gene ends were 3 bases for V and 6 bases for J; bases not matched to a gene: 9. Germline V gene sequence: CDR1 SGHDT, CDR2 YYEEEE. CDR3 length: 15 amino acids. The CDR3 DNA sequence: TGTGCCAGCAGCTCCCGGACTAGGACGACCAATGAGCAGTTCTTC. It yields the protein CASSSRTRTTNEQFF.

Only a few counts were recorded for this clonotype. The junction departs from the called germline gene at one end, perhaps through a read error. The chain is built from TRBV11-2 and TRBJ2-1; weak D call: TRBD2 (6 bases). The CDR3 contains 14 residues. The germline CDR1 and CDR2 sequences are SGHAT and FQNNGV. The CDR3 coding sequence is TGTGCTAGCAGCCCCCCGGGGGTAGTGGGGAAGCAGTTCTTC. Translated, it gives CASSPPGVVGKQFF. The full variable domain, with the rest looked up from reference TRBV11-2 and TRBJ2-1, is EAGVAQSPRYKIIEKRQSVAFWCNPISGHATLYWYQQILGQGPKLLIQFQNNGVVDDSQLPKDRFSAERLKGVDSTLKIQPAKLEDSAVYLCASSPPGVVGKQFFGPGTRLTVL.

The chain has TRBV6-6 and TRBJ1-2; D ambiguous. The CDR3 consists of 12 residues. Germline V gene data show CDR1 as MNHNY and CDR2 as SVGAGI (reference sequence). The ends were cut back, 3 bases at V and 5 bases at J, with 7 bases in the middle. The CDR3 loop is CASSYMGYGYTF. The CDR3 DNA reads TGTGCCAGCAGTTATATGGGATATGGCTACACCTTC.

This clonotype was observed at least ten times. This chain connects TRBV6-1 to TRBJ2-7; the match to TRBD2 covers 12 bases. J lost 1 base, V lost 6 bases, and 7 bases had no gene match. The CDR3 is 16 amino acids. Germline CDR1 MNHNS, CDR2 SASEGT. As DNA, the CDR3 is TGTGCCAGCAGCCCCTACCTAGCGGGAGGGTCCTACGAGCAGTACTTC. It translates to CASSPYLAGGSYEQYF.

This chain connects TRBV7-8 to TRBJ2-6, with 7 bases lining up with TRBD1. Germline CDR1 is SGHVS and CDR2 is FQNEAQ. With 3 bases clipped from V and 4 bases from J, the junction kept 6 bases outside the gene matches. The CDR3 totals 16 residues. Written as DNA, the CDR3 is TGTGCCAGCAGCTTCGGGACAGTGTCAGGGGCCAACGTCCTGACTTTC. Protein product: CASSFGTVSGANVLTF. Full variable domain (rest looked up from reference TRBV7-8 and TRBJ2-6): GAGVSQSPRYKVAKRGQDVALRCDPISGHVSLFWYQQALGQGPEFLTYFQNEAQLDKSGLPSDRFFAERPEGSVSTLKIQRTQQEDSAVYLCASSFGTVSGANVLTFGAGSRLTVL.

This clonotype was detected only a few times. The chain combines TRBV11-2 with TRBJ2-7; TRBD2 might be the D (5 bases). Trimming removed 3 bases from V and 2 bases from J, with 11 bases in between. Germline loops: CDR1 SGHAT, CDR2 FQNNGV. This CDR3 region has 14 residues. The CDR3 DNA is TGTGCCAGCAGCTTTAATCGGGGAACCTACGAGCAGTACTTC. Protein: CASSFNRGTYEQYF.

As regards this clonotype: A much larger clone differs by one base, so this may be a read error. The chain carries TRBV6-1 and TRBJ2-3; a weak D match, TRBD2 (5 bases). Germline V CDR1 and CDR2: MNHNS, SASEGT. The CDR3 runs to 13 residues. In DNA, the CDR3 is TGTGCCAGCCGCTCACCTAGCACAGATATGCAGTATTTT. It translates to CASRSPSTDMQYF.

This rearrangement joins TRBV29-1 to TRBJ1-1; D is possibly TRBD1 (5 bases). The germline V gene encodes CDR1 SQVTM and CDR2 ANQGSEA. With 6 bases removed from V and 3 bases from J, the gap between germline ends came to 17 bases. This CDR3 region has 14 residues. This CDR3 reads CSVRRRGEDTEAFF. CDR3 DNA sequence: TGCAGCGTCCGACGTAGAGGGGAAGACACTGAAGCTTTCTTT.

This clonotype was observed a few times. V is TRBV12-5 and J is TRBJ2-3, with unresolved D. The CDR3 loop spans 13 amino acids. V was trimmed by 1 base and J by 5 bases, leaving 7 bases between them. Germline assignment: CDR1 LGHNT and CDR2 FRNRAP. The CDR3 region is CASGLAPLDTQYF. DNA of the CDR3: TGTGCTAGTGGTTTGGCTCCTTTAGATACGCAGTATTTT.

In the case of this clonotype: A much larger clone differs by one base, so this may be a read error. The rearrangement joins TRBV12-3 or TRBV12-4 to TRBJ1-3, with 8 bases that match TRBD1. The V and J ends lost 8 bases and 2 bases, in that order; junction bases with no gene match: 5. This CDR3 has 14 amino acids. CDR3 DNA: TGTGCCAGCGTCGACAGGGGAGCTGGAAACACCATATATTTT. Translated, it gives CASVDRGAGNTIYF.